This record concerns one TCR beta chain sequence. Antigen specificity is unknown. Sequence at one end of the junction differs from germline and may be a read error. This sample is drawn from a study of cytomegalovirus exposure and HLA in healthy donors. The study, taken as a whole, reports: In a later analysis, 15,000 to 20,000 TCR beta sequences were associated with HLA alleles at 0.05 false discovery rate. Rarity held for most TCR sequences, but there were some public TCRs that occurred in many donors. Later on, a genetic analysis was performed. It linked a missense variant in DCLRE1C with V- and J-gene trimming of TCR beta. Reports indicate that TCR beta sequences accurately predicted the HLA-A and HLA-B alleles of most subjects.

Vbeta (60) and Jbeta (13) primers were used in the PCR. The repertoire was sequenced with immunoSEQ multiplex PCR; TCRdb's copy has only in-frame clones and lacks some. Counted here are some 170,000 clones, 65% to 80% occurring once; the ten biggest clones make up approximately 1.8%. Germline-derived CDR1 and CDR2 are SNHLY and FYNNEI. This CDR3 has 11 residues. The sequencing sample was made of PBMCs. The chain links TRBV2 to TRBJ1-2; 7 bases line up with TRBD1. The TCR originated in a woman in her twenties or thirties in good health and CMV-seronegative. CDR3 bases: TGTGCCAGCGGTGACAGGGAAGGCTACACCTTC. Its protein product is CASGDREGYTF.